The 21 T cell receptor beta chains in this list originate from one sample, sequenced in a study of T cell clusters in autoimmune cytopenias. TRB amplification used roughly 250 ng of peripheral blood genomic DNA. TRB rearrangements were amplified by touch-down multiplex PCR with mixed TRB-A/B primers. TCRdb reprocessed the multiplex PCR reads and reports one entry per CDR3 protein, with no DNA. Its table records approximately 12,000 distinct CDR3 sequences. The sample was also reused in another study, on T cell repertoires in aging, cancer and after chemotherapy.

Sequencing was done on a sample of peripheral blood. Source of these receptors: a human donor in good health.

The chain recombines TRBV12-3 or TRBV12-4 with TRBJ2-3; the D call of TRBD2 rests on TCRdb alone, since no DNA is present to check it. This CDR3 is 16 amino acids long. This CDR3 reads CASVRPRLAWMDTQYF.

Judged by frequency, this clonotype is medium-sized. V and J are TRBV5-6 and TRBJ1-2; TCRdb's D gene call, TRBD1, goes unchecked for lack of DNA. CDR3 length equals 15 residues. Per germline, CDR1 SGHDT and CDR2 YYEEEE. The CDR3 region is CASSPWDRSNYGYTF.

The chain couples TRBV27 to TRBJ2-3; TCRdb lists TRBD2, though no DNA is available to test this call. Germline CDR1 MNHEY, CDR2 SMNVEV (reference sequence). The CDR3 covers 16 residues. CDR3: CASSFAAGGRTDTQYF.

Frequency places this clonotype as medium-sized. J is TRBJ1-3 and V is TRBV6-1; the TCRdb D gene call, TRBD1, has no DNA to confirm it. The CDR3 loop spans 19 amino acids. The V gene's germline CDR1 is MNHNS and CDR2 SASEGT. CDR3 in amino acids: CASSGRDSNQRHSGNTIYF.

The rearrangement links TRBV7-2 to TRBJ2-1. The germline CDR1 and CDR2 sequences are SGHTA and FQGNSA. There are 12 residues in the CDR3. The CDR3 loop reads CASSSGYREQFF.

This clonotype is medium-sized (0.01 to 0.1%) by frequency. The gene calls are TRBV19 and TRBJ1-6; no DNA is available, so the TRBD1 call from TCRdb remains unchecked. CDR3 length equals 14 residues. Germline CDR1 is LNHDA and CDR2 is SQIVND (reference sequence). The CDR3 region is CASSAQGGNSPLHF.

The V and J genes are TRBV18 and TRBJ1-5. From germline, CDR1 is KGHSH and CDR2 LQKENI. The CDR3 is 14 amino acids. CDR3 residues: CASSPSADNQPQHF.

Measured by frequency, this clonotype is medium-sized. CDR3 sequence reads: CASSFQTGANEKLFF. V usage is TRBV7-2 and J usage is TRBJ1-4; the TCRdb call, TRBD1, lacks DNA for checking. Germline V gene sequence: CDR1 SGHTA, CDR2 FQGNSA. The CDR3 totals 15 residues.

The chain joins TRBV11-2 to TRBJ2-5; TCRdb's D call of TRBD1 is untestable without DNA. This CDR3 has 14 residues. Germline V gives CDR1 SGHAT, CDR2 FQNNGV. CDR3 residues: CASSPGQYQETQYF.

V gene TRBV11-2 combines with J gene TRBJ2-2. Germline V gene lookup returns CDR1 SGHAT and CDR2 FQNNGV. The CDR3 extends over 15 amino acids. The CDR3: CASSPGGPNTGELFF.

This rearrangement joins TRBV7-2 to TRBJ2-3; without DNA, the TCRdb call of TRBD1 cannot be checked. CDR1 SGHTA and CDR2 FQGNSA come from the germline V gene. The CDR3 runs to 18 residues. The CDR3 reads CASSPIRVLPTSTDTQYF.

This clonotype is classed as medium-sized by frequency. The CDR3 sequence: CAWSRYYEQYF. The chain employs TRBV30 and TRBJ2-7. The CDR3 length is 11 residues. Looked up from germline, CDR1 is GTSNPN and CDR2 is SVGIG (reference sequence).

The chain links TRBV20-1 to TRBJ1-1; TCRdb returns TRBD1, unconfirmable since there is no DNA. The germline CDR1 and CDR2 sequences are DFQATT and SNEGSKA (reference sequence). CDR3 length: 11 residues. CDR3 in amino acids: CSARSRTEAFF.

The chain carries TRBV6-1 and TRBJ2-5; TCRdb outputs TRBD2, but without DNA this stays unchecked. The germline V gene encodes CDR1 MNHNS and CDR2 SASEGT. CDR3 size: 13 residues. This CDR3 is CASTLTSAQTQYF.

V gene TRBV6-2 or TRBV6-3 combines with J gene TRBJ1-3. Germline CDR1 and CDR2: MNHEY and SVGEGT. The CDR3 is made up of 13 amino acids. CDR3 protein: CASLPGSGNTIYF.

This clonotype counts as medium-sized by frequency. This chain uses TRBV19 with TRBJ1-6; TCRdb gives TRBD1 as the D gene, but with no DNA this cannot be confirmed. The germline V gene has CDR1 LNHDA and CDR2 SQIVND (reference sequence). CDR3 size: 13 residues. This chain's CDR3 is CASTTGHNSPLHF.

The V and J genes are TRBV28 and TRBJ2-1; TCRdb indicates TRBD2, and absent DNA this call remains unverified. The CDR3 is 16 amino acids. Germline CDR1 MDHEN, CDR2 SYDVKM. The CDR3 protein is CASSSPTSGGANEQFF.

CDR3 sequence reads: CASSLVGSGETQYF. V gene TRBV7-2 combines with J gene TRBJ2-5. Looked up from germline, CDR1 is SGHTA and CDR2 is FQGNSA. There are 14 residues in the CDR3.

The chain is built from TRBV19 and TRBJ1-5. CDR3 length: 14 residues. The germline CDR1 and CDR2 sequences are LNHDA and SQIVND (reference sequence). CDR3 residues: CASSYREGNQPQHF.

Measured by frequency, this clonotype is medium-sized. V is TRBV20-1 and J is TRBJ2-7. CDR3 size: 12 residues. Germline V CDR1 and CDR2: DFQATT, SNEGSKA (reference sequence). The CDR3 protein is CSATEGPYEQYF.

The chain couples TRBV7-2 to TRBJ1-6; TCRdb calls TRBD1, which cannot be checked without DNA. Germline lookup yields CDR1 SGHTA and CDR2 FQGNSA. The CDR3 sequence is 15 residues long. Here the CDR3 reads CASSLAGQGKSPLHF.